This T cell receptor beta chain stems from a study of blood T cell repertoires in COVID-19. Study details: PBMCs, B-cell-depleted T cells, or T cells provided the cDNA or gDNA that made up the material.

V lost 3 bases to trimming and J lost 10 bases, with 13 bases between them. This CDR3 has 12 residues. From germline, CDR1 is SGHNT and CDR2 YYREEE (reference sequence). As originally analysed: Nucleated cell counts were estimated from reference gene primer amplification. Some clones are missing from TCRdb's copy, which holds only in-frame ones; the method was immunoSEQ multiplex PCR. The V and J calls and clone size come from that table; D and trimming were worked out from the DNA. The data show hundreds of thousands of clones, about nine tenths seen once. The TCR comes from a woman in her thirties who had recovered from COVID-19. The rearrangement links TRBV5-4 to TRBJ1-1, with a tentative D call TRBD1 (6 bases). Material: peripheral blood. The DNA for the CDR3 is TGTGCCAGCAGCTCGGACTGGGGGCGAGCTTTCTTT. Translating it yields CASSSDWGRAFF.